This T cell receptor beta chain appears in the sequencing data of a study of Ad26.COV2.S vaccination and SARS-CoV-2 variants. Study-level points and caveats: Total T cell responses were possibly underestimated by TCR breadth and depth analyses.

This CDR3 is 13 amino acids long. Trimming removed 7 bases from V and 3 bases from J, with 11 bases in between. Looked up from germline, CDR1 is SGHAT and CDR2 is FQNNGV. About this clone itself: Its antigen is still unknown.

Treatment described: about 20 received Ad26.COV2.S at low or high dose, single or two shots; 5 received placebo; per-sample allocation not given. Sampling was done on day 63 after the first vaccine or placebo injection. Ad26 vector vaccine expressed Wuhan-strain SARS-CoV-2 spike. Some clones are missing from TCRdb's copy, which holds only in-frame ones; the method was immunoSEQ multiplex PCR. The sample holds some 450,000 clones, about 92% seen once. This sequence joins TRBV11-2 and TRBJ2-3; no reliable D call. The receptor was isolated from a person between 18 and 60 years old who received the Ad26.COV2.S COVID-19 vaccine or a placebo. Source: peripheral blood, taken in a trial of Ad26.COV2.S vaccine versus placebo. The CDR3 region is CASTSRFTDTQYF. CDR3 bases: TGTGCCAGCACTTCACGGTTTACAGATACGCAGTATTTT. The variable domain in full, completed from reference TRBV11-2 and TRBJ2-3, reads EAGVAQSPRYKIIEKRQSVAFWCNPISGHATLYWYQQILGQGPKLLIQFQNNGVVDDSQLPKDRFSAERLKGVDSTLKIQPAKLEDSAVYLCASTSRFTDTQYFGPGTRLTVL.